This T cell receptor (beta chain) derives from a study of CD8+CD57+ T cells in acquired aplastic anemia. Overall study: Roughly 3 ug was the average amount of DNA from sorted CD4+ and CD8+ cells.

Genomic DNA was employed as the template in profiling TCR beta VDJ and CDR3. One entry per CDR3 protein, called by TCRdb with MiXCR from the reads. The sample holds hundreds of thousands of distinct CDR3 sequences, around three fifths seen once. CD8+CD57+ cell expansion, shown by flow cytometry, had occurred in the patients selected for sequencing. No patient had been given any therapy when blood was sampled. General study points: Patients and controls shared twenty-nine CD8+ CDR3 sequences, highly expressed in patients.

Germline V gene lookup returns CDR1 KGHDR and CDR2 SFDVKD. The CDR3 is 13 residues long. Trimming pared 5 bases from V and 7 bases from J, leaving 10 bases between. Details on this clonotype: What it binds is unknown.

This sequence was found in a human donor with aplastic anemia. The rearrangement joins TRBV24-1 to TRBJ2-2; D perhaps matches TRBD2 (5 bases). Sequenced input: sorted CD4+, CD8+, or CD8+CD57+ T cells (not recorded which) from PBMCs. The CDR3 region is CATSAKGVGELFF. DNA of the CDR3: TGTGCCACCAGTGCGAAGGGAGTCGGGGAGCTGTTTTTT.